The sequence of this T cell receptor (beta chain) was determined in a study of spatial heterogeneity in lung cancer (dated by TCRdb to between 2018 and 2020). Regarding the research as a whole: More beta-chain than alpha-chain transcripts were consistently detected, likely reflecting higher beta-chain transcript abundance. At surgery, 200 to 250 tumor regions, roughly 62 matched nontumor lung samples and 56 PBMC samples were TCR-sequenced for both alpha and beta chains. TCR transcript counts in tumor regions correlated strongly with a T cell transcriptional module score from matched bulk RNA-seq. TCR alpha and beta repertoires were quantitatively compared across multiple tumor regions, matched nontumor lung and blood in non-small cell lung cancer. Nonsynonymous mutation counts, determined by whole-exome sequencing of tumor tissue, were related to TCR repertoire features. In the raw uncorrected reads, each unique combination of TCR and UMI appeared on average more than ten times. Broad study findings and their caveats: The count of ubiquitous expanded TCRs correlated with the count of ubiquitous nonsynonymous mutations, and the count of regional expanded TCRs correlated with the count of regional nonsynonymous mutations. Additional single-cell paired TCR alpha and beta sequencing was considered necessary to confirm, at a functional level, the hypothesis that regional TCRs recognize regional mutations. Estimated TCR-seq coverage of tumor T cells was only 5.5% to 7% for alpha chains and about 13% for beta chains. The number of expanded intratumoral alpha and beta TCRs correlated with the tumor nonsynonymous mutation count.

Interpreted using the paper, the time point label stands for: sample taken at primary tumor resection. The donors were about 65 patients from the lung TRACERx cohort who had early-stage, untreated non-small cell lung cancer. For TCR sequencing, whole RNA was extracted from tumor and nontumor lung tissue, or from cryopreserved PBMC samples, and no cell sorting was done. A patient was chosen for TCR sequencing only when enough RNA was available from at least two tumor regions. Tumor and adjacent nontumor lung specimens were reviewed by a lung pathologist before selection. The library relied on 5' RACE. The sample was run on a NextSeq 500. In the TCR library protocol, a unique molecular identifier was attached to each TCR cDNA molecule so that PCR and sequencing errors could be corrected. The authors' analysis ran thus. TCR identification, UMI-based error correction and CDR3 extraction were all carried out with Decombinator tools. TCRs above a frequency of 2 per 1,000, corresponding to the top 1% of the tumor frequency distribution, were defined as expanded. Expanded tumor TCRs statistically deemed absent (corrected P<0.05) from at least one tumor region were classed as regional, and all other expanded tumor TCRs were classed as ubiquitous. Renyi diversity was computed with the R vegan package after each repertoire had been subsampled 100 times to 5,000 TCRs. CDR3 similarity networks were built from amino acid triplet string-kernel similarity, connecting CDR3s with pairwise similarity above 0.82. TCRdb handled the public reads itself, with Q25 trimming in fastp and clone calling in MiXCR, and kept productive beta chains. Records with the same CDR3 protein are collapsed into one entry carrying the most frequent genes and DNA. TCRdb assigned the V and J calls; the authors' analysis was not used. This sample has about 100,000 distinct CDR3 sequences in its table, and 4.4% of those were observed once. The top ten clonotypes cover 21% of the sample.

The germline ends are 11 bases apart after V is trimmed by 1 base and J by 7 bases. Taken from cysteine to phenylalanine, the CDR3 has 14 residues. Kept here is only the CDR3 DNA, which spans 42 bases and is read in frame from base 1. This clonotype was observed at least ten times. The antigen it binds to is not known. Base-call qualities are not available, and no considerably larger clone is one nucleotide away. Sequencing was performed on lung tumor tissue, taken at surgery. Rearrangement joined TRBV12-3 or TRBV12-4 to TRBJ1-5; the D gene cannot be named for sure. The source is a male donor with early-stage non-small cell lung cancer. This receptor has the CDR3 CASSLGLGRQPQHF. DNA sequence: TGTGCCAGCAGTTTAGGCTTAGGACGGCAGCCCCAGCATTTT.